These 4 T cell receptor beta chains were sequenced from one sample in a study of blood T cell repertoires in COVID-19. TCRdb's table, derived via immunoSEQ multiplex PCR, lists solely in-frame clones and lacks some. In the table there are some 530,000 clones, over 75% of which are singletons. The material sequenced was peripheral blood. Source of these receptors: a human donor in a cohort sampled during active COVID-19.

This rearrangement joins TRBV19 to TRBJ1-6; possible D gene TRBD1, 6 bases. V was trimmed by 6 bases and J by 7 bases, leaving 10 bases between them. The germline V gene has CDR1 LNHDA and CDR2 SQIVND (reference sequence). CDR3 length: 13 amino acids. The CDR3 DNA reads TGTGCCAGTAGCGGACAGAGAAATTCACCCCTCCACTTT. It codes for CASSGQRNSPLHF. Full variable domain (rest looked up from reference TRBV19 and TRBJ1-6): DGGITQSPKYLFRKEGQNVTLSCEQNLNHDAMYWYRQDPGQGLRLIYYSQIVNDFQKGDIAEGYSVSREKKESFPLTVTSAQKNPTAFYLCASSGQRNSPLHFGNGTRLTVT.

The CDR3 protein is CASSQEYLGVSGGYTF. CDR3 in DNA: TGCGCCAGCAGCCAAGAATATCTCGGGGTTTCGGGCGGCTACACCTTC. V gene TRBV4-1 combines with J gene TRBJ1-2, with D uncertain. CDR1 and CDR2 from the germline V gene are MGHRA and YSYEKL. This CDR3 is built from 16 residues. The V end was cut by 0 bases, the J end by 8 bases, with 19 bases between.

CDR3 nucleotides: TGTGCCAGCAGCCAAGGGGGAGCCATGAACACTGAAGCTTTCTTT. It encodes CASSQGGAMNTEAFF. The chain links TRBV3-1 (or the pseudogene TRBV3-2) to TRBJ1-1; D is uncertain. Germline lookup yields CDR1 LGHDT and CDR2 YNNKEL (reference sequence). Trimming removed 1 base from V and 0 bases from J, with 9 bases in between. The CDR3 loop spans 15 amino acids.

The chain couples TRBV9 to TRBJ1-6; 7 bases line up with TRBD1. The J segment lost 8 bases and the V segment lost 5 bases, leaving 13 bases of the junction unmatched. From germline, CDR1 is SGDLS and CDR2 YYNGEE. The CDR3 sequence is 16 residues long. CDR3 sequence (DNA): TGTGCCAGCAGTCTTACGACAGGGTTCGTTCATTCACCCCTCCACTTT. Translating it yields CASSLTTGFVHSPLHF.